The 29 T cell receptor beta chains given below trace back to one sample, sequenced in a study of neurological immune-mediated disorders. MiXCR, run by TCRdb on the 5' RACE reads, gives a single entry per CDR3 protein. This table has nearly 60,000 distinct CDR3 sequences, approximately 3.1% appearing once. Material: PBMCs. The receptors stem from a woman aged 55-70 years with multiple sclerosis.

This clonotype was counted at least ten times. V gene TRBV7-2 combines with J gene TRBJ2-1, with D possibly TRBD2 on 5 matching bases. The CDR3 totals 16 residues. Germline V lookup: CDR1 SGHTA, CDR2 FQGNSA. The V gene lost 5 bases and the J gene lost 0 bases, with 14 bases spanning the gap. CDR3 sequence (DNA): TGTGCCAGCAGCCAGAGGTCGGGGAACTCCTACAATGAGCAGTTCTTC. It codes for CASSQRSGNSYNEQFF.

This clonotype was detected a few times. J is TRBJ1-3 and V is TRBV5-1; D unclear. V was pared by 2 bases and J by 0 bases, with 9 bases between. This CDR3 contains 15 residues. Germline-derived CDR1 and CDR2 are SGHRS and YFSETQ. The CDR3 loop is CASSLARDSGNTIYF. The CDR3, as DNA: TGCGCCAGCAGCTTAGCGCGGGACTCTGGAAACACCATATATTTT.

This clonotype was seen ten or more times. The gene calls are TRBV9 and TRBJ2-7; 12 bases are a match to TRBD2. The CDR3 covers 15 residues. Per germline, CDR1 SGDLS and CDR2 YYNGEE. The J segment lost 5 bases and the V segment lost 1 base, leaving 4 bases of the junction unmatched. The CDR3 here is CASSVLAGGRDEQYF. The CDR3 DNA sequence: TGTGCCAGCAGCGTACTAGCGGGAGGGCGGGACGAGCAGTACTTC.

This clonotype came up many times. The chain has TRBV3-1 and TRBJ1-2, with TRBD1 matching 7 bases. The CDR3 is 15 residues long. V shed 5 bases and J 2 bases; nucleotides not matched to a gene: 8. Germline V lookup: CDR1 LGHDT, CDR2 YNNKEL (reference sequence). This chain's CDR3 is CASSFRRDSNYGYTF. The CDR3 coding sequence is TGTGCCAGCAGCTTCCGCCGGGACAGCAACTATGGCTACACCTTC.

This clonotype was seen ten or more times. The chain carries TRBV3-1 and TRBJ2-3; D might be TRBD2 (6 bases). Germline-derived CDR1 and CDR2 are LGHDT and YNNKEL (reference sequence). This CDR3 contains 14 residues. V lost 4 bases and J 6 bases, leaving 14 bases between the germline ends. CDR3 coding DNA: TGTGCCAGCAGCCGACTAGACTCTGTCGATACGCAGTATTTT. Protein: CASSRLDSVDTQYF.

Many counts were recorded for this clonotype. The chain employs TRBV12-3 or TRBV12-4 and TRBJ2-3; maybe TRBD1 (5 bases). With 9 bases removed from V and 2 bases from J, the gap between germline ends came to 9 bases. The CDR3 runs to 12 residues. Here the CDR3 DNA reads TGTGCCAGTGGGGCTGTCACAGATACGCAGTATTTT. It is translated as CASGAVTDTQYF.

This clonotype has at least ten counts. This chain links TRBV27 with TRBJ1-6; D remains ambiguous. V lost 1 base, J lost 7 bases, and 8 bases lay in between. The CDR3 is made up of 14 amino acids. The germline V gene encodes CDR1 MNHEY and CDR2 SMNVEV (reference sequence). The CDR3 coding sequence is TGTGCCAGCAGTTTATTACAGATGAATTCACCCCTCCACTTT. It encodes CASSLLQMNSPLHF.

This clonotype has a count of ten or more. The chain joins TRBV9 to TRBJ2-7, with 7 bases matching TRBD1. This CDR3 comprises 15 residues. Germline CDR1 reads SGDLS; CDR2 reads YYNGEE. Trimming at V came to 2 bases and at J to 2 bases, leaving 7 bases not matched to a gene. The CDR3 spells CASSVDTGTAYEQYF. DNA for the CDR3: TGTGCCAGCAGCGTGGACACCGGGACAGCCTACGAGCAGTACTTC.

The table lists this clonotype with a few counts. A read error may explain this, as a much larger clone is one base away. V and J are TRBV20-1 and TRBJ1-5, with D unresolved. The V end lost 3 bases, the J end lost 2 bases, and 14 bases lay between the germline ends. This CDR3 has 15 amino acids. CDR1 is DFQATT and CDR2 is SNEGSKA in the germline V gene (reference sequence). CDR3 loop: CSASVVGKGNQPQHF. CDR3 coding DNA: TGCAGTGCTAGCGTTGTGGGAAAGGGCAATCAGCCCCAGCATTTT.

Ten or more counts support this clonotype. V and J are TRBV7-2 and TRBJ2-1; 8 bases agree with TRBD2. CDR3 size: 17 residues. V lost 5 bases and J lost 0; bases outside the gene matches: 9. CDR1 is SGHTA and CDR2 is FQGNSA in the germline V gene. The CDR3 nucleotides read TGTGCCAGCAGCCCCGGGGGCGGGGGGACCTCCTACAATGAGCAGTTCTTC. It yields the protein CASSPGGGGTSYNEQFF.

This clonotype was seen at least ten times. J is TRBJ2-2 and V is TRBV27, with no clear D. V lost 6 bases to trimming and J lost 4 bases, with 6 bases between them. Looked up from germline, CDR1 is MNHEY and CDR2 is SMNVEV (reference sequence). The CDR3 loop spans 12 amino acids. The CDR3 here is CASRGFTGELFF. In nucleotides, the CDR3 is TGTGCCAGCAGGGGGTTCACCGGGGAGCTGTTTTTT.

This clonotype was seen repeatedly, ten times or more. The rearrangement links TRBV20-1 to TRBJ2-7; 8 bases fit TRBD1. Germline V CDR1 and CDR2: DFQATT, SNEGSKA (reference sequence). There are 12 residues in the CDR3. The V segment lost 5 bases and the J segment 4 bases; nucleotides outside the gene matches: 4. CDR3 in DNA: TGCAGTGCTGGACAGGGTCGGTACGAGCAGTACTTC. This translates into CSAGQGRYEQYF.

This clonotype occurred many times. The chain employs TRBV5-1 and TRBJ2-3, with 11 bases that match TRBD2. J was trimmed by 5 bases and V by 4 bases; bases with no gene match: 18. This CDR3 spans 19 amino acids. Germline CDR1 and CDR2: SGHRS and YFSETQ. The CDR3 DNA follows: TGCGCCAGCAGCCCCCGACCTAGCGGGGGGATTGTAGTCGGAGATACGCAGTATTTT. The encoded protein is CASSPRPSGGIVVGDTQYF. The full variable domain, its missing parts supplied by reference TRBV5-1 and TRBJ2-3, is KAGVTQTPRYLIKTRGQQVTLSCSPISGHRSVSWYQQTPGQGLQFLFEYFSETQRNKGNFPGRFSGRQFSNSRSEMNVSTLELGDSALYLCASSPRPSGGIVVGDTQYFGPGTRLTVL.

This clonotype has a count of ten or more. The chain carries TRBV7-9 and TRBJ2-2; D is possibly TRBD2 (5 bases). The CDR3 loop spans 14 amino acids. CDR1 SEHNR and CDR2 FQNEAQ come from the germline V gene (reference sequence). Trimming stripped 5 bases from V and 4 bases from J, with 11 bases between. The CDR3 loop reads CASSNLEGTGELFF. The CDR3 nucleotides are TGTGCCAGCAGCAATCTTGAGGGCACCGGGGAGCTGTTTTTT.

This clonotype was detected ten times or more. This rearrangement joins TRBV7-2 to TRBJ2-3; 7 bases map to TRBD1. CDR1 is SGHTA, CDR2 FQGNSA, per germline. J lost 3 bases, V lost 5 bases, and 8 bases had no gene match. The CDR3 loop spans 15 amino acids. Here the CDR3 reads CASSGDRSYTDTQYF. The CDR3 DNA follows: TGTGCCAGCAGCGGGGACAGAAGTTATACAGATACGCAGTATTTT.

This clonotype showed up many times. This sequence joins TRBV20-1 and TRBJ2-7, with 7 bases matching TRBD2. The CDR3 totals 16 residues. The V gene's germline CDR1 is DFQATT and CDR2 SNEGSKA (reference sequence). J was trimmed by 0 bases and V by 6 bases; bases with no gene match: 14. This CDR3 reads CSASTSGTTSSYEQYF. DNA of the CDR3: TGCAGTGCGAGTACGAGCGGGACTACAAGCTCCTACGAGCAGTACTTC.

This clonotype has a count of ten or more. The CDR3 reads CSVTGYGYTF. As DNA, the CDR3 is TGCAGTGTAACAGGGTATGGCTACACCTTC. The chain recombines TRBV20-1 with TRBJ1-2, with D possibly TRBD1 on 6 matching bases. The CDR3 is 10 amino acids. V was trimmed by 7 bases and J by 5 bases, leaving 8 bases between them. Germline V gene sequence: CDR1 DFQATT, CDR2 SNEGSKA (reference sequence).

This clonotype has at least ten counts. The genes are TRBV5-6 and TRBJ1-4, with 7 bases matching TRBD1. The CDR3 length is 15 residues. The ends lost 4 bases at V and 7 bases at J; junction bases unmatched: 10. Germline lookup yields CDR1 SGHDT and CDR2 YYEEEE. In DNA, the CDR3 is TGTGCCAGCAGCACGCGGGGAGGGGGCGTTGAAAAACTGTTTTTT. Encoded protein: CASSTRGGGVEKLFF.

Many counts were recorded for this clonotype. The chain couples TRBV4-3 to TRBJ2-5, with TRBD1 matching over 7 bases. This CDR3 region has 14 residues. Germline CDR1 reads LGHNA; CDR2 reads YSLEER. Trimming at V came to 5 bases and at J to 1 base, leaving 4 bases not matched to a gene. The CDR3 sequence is CASSFRQGQETQYF. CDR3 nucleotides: TGCGCCAGCAGCTTTCGACAGGGCCAAGAGACCCAGTACTTC.

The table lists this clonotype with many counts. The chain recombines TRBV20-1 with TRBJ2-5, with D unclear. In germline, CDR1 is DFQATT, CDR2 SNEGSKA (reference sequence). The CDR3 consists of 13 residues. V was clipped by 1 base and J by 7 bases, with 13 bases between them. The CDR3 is CSARGVLLGTQYF. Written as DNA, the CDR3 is TGCAGTGCTAGAGGGGTCCTACTGGGGACCCAGTACTTC.

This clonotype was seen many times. Here the CDR3 reads CASSWGGGDTQYF. In nucleotides, the CDR3 is TGTGCCAGCAGCTGGGGGGGTGGGGATACGCAGTATTTT. The chain couples TRBV5-5 to TRBJ2-3, with 7 nucleotides matching TRBD2. The CDR3 covers 13 residues. The V and J ends lost 3 bases and 6 bases, in that order; junction bases with no gene match: 4. Germline CDR1 is SGHKS and CDR2 is YYEKEE (reference sequence).

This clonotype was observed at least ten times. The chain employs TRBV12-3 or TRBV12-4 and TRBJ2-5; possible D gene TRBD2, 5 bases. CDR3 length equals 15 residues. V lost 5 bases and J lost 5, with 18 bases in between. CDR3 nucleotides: TGTGCCAGCAGTGACCGTAGGGCCCGCGGGGAGACCCAGTACTTC. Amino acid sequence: CASSDRRARGETQYF.

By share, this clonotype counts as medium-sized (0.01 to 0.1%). The CDR3 DNA sequence: TGTGCCAGCAGCTCCCGGACGGATTACGAGCAGTACTTC. Amino acids: CASSSRTDYEQYF. This chain connects TRBV11-2 to TRBJ2-7; no definite D call. The germline V and J ends were trimmed by 4 bases and 4 bases, with 11 bases remaining between them. Germline CDR1 reads SGHAT; CDR2 reads FQNNGV. The CDR3 extends over 13 amino acids.

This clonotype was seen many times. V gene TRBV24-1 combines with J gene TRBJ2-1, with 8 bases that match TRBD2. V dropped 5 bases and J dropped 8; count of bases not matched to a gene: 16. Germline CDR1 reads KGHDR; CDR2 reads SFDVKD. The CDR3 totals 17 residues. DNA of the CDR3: TGTGCCACCAGTGTCACACCCGGGACTAGAGGGCCAGATGAGCAGTTCTTC. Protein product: CATSVTPGTRGPDEQFF.

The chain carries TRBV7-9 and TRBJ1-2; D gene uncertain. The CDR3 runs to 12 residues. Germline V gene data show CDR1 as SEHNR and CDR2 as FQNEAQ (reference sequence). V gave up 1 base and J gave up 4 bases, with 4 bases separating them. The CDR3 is CASSLDFYGYTF. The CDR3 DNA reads TGTGCCAGCAGCTTAGACTTCTATGGCTACACCTTC. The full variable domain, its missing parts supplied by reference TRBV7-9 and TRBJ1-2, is DTGVSQNPRHKITKRGQNVTFRCDPISEHNRLYWYRQTLGQGPEFLTYFQNEAQLEKSRLLSDRFSAERPKGSFSTLEIQRTEQGDSAMYLCASSLDFYGYTFGSGTRLTVV.

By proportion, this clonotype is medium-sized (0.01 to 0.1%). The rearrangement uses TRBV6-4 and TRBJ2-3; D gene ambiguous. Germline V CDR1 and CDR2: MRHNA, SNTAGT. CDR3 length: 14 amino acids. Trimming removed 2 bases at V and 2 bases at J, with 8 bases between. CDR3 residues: CASSDHHDTDTQYF. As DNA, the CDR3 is TGTGCCAGCAGTGACCACCACGACACAGATACGCAGTATTTT.

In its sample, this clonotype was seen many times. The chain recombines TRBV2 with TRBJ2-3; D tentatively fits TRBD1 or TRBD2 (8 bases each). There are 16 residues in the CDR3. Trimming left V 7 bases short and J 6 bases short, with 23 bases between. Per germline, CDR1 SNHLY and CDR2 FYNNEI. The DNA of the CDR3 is TGTGCCAGCAAACCAGGGGGCGGGGGGTCTGTCGATACGCAGTATTTT. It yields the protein CASKPGGGGSVDTQYF.

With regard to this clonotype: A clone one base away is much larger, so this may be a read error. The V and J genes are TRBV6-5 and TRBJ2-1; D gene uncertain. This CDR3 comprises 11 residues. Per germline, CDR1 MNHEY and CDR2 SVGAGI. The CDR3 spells CVSSWRNEQFF. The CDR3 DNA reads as TGTGTCAGCAGTTGGCGTAATGAGCAGTTCTTC.

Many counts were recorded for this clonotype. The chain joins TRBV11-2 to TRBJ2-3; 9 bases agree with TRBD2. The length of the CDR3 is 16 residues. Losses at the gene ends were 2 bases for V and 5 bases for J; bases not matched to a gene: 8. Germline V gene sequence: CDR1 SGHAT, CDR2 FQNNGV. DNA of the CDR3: TGTGCCAGCAGCTTAAATGCGGGAGGGCCTATAGATACGCAGTATTTT. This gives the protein CASSLNAGGPIDTQYF. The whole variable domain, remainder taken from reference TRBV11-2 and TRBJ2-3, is EAGVAQSPRYKIIEKRQSVAFWCNPISGHATLYWYQQILGQGPKLLIQFQNNGVVDDSQLPKDRFSAERLKGVDSTLKIQPAKLEDSAVYLCASSLNAGGPIDTQYFGPGTRLTVL.